This T cell receptor (beta chain) was obtained from a study of shared clonotypes between healthy human individuals (dated by TCRdb to the early 2020s). For the wider study: The cohort included a few men and a couple of women between 18 and 49 years of age. For each donor, CD4 naive and CD4 memory were each given three plates, CD8 naive was given two plates, and CD8 memory was given one plate. To estimate repertoire size and how much clonotypes are shared between individuals, the study performed deep sequencing of blood TCR repertoires from 4 to 6 healthy adults. Different laboratories and diverse techniques were used to prepare libraries and sequence TCR repertoires, to increase sequencing depth and limit assay-specific biases. Per donor, leukapheresis produced somewhere between about 0.94 and 9 billion PBMCs.

Using the deep immunoSEQ assay, multiplex PCR amplified TCR CDR3 regions from genomic DNA. Extracted genomic DNA from each cell subset was spread evenly across all wells of several immunoSEQ 96-well plates, with each plate serving as a replicate. For sorted subsets, 150 to 250 ng genomic DNA, equal to about 30,000 T cell genomes, was loaded into each replicate PCR. Purified libraries were measured with a Qubit 3.0 fluorometer, size-checked on a Bioanalyzer 2100, and measured again with the KAPA Library Quantification kit. Every immunoSEQ 96-well plate was sequenced on a dedicated single-read 150-cycle Illumina NextSeq 550 flow cell. For the original study's pipeline: Because the immunoSEQ output held only junctional sequences and lacked quality scores, the filtering could not match the filtering applied to full-length reads. Sequences were annotated with PyIR, a Python wrapper for IgBLAST v1.9, using IMGT germline references to assign V/J genes and CDR3. Any read was removed if the V/J assignment was weak (E-value above 1e-6), the CDR3 was missing, or the read contained stop codons, out-of-frame junctions, or ambiguous translated residues. A V3J clonotype was defined by an identical inferred V gene, J gene, and CDR3 amino acid sequence. The percentage overlap between two repertoires was calculated by dividing the number of shared unique clonotypes by the size of the smaller repertoire. Richness of each repertoire was evaluated using RTK rarefaction, the Chao1 estimator, and Recon v2.1 estimates of unobserved clonotypes. Generation probabilities were computed with OLGA for all TCRbeta clonotypes obtained by the gDNA method from a few donors. This immuneACCESS table, as held by TCRdb, lists in-frame sequences with V and J called but not all clones. Of the missing ones, under half trace to an unresolved V gene in checked studies; the others have no known cause. V, J and clone size reflect that table, while D and trimming were determined from the DNA. For this sample the table gives around 1.9 million clones, of which around 93% were detected only once. Together, the top ten hold under 2% of the sample.

CDR1 and CDR2 are read off the germline V gene as SGDLS and YYNGEE. The CDR3 runs 14 amino acids, cysteine and phenylalanine included. The entry retains the CDR3 DNA only, 42 bases that are in frame from base 1. At the junction V is shortened by 4 bases and J by 3 bases, with 13 bases in between. Overall study outcomes, separate from this receptor: When a handful of donors were compared, the shared fraction of clonotypes was approximately 5% for naive CD4, around 3.5% for naive CD8, 2.3% for memory CD4, and less than 0.45% for memory CD8. Compared with non-shared clonotypes, the clonotypes found in all four sorted-subset donors had higher generation probabilities. Sampling was restricted to blood, and TCR repertoires in tissues likely differ from the TCR repertoires found in blood. Because the study included only a small number of donors, the genetic and exposure-history diversity represented was limited. Larger estimated clonotype richness was generally found for naive subsets than for memory subsets. Even with the large sequencing depth, rarefaction of the sorted-subset datasets indicated that sequencing was incomplete. Based on pairwise subsampling, the degree of clonotype sharing among donors was expected to be affected by sequencing depth.

Turning to this clone: No antigen is known for it. No base-level quality is on record; no much larger clone is a single base apart.

For the CD8 naive samples, CD45RO-negative cells were positively selected for CCR7, yielding a CD45RA+CCR7+ population from which TemRA cells were excluded. Donors were healthy HIV-negative adults with no recently reported acute infections or vaccinations. All donors were Caucasian adults living in Nashville, Tennessee, USA. Blood was obtained by leukapheresis, after which PBMCs were separated by Ficoll-Histopaque density gradient centrifugation and cryopreserved in liquid nitrogen vapor phase. Purity and quantity of every magnetically sorted T cell population were checked by analytical flow cytometry. From each sorted fraction, genomic DNA was isolated and quantified by UV absorbance on a Nanodrop 2000c.

The chain employs TRBV9 and TRBJ1-2, with a tentative D gene TRBD1 over 6 matching bases. This receptor was obtained from a man younger than 35 in good health. Some clones in this sample may be carry-over from other donors' samples. The sequenced sample was naive CD8+ T cells from PBMCs. Interpreted using the paper, the cell subset or site label stands for: CD45RA+CCR7+. The DNA reads TGTGCCAGCAGCCTCCGGGGGCATGACTATGGCTACACCTTC. This is translated as CASSLRGHDYGYTF.